These 4 T cell receptor beta chains were all obtained from the same sample, sequenced in a study of blood T cells in healthy people across ages. PCR was performed a second time for roughly 6 to 12 cycles using a sample-barcoded 5' primer and a J-beta primer mix. TCRdb re-analysed the 5' RACE reads in MiXCR, keeping a single row per CDR3 protein. The sample has hundreds of thousands of distinct CDR3 sequences; less than 35% are singletons. The source material was blood. The receptor set was obtained from a woman of 80 years or more in good health.

The J gene is TRBJ1-2, the V gene TRBV2; D may be TRBD1 (6 bases). CDR1 and CDR2 (germline): SNHLY, FYNNEI. With 0 bases removed from V and 5 bases from J, the gap between germline ends came to 19 bases. This CDR3 has 17 amino acids. This CDR3 reads CASSEALQQGRGYGYTF. The CDR3 DNA reads TGTGCCAGCAGTGAAGCGCTTCAACAGGGCCGTGGTTATGGCTACACCTTC.

As to this clonotype: A much larger clone differs by one base, so this may be a read error. The chain links TRBV5-1 to TRBJ1-1; D ambiguous. CDR3 length: 16 residues. CDR1 SGHRS and CDR2 YFSETQ come from the germline V gene. CDR3 protein: CASSLEWPRMNTGAFF. CDR3 coding DNA: TGCGCCAGCAGCTTGGAGTGGCCCAGAATGAACACTGGAGCTTTCTTT.

This clonotype was seen more than once but under ten times. The chain couples TRBV11-3 to TRBJ2-2, with D possibly TRBD1 on 6 matching bases. Germline V CDR1 and CDR2: SGHNT, YENEEA. Trimming removed 5 bases from V and 6 bases from J, with 10 bases in between. This CDR3 has 13 amino acids. The CDR3 DNA follows: TGTGCCAGCAGCCGCAGGGGACCCGGGGAGCTGTTTTTT. This gives the protein CASSRRGPGELFF.

This clonotype was observed many times. V is TRBV20-1 and J is TRBJ1-1, with TRBD1 matching over 9 bases. This CDR3 spans 12 amino acids. The germline V gene encodes CDR1 DFQATT and CDR2 SNEGSKA (reference sequence). This chain's CDR3 is CGGDRAYTEAFF. Written as DNA, the CDR3 is TGCGGGGGGGACAGGGCGTACACTGAAGCTTTCTTT.